The 12 T cell receptor beta chains listed next were all sequenced from one sample in a study of cytomegalovirus exposure and HLA in healthy donors. Method: immunoSEQ multiplex PCR; TCRdb's copy keeps in-frame clones and lacks some. The table lists about 56,000 clones, approximately 89% of them singletons. Sequenced material: PBMCs. The receptor source for this set is a young woman in good health and CMV-seronegative.

The J gene is TRBJ2-2, the V gene TRBV5-4; a possible D gene is TRBD2 (5 bases). The CDR3 loop spans 16 amino acids. The V end was cut by 1 base, the J end by 1 base, with 11 bases between. The germline gives CDR1 SGHNT, CDR2 YYREEE (reference sequence). For the CDR3, the DNA is TGTGCCAGCAGCTTGTTGGAAGCGGTGAACACCGGGGAGCTGTTTTTT. Translated, it gives CASSLLEAVNTGELFF.

The chain is built from TRBV18 and TRBJ1-6; D call uncertain. There are 16 residues in the CDR3. Trimming cost V 2 bases and J 0 bases, with 8 bases left between them. Germline values: CDR1 KGHSH, CDR2 LQKENI. CDR3 residues: CASSPEVGSYNSPLHF. CDR3 nucleotides: TGTGCCAGCTCACCAGAGGTTGGCTCCTATAATTCACCCCTCCACTTT.

The gene calls are TRBV9 and TRBJ1-3; 7 nucleotides align to TRBD1. The CDR3 is made up of 15 amino acids. V lost 4 bases and J lost 0; bases outside the gene matches: 4. CDR1 SGDLS and CDR2 YYNGEE come from the germline V gene. CDR3 loop: CASSIGGTSGNTIYF. The CDR3, as DNA: TGTGCCAGCAGCATAGGGGGCACCTCTGGAAACACCATATATTTT.

This chain links TRBV6-1 with TRBJ1-1; TRBD1 matches at 9 bases. This CDR3 is 13 amino acids long. Germline V gene sequence: CDR1 MNHNS, CDR2 SASEGT. V trimming: 8 bases; J trimming: 7 bases; junction bases outside the gene matches: 8. The CDR3 region has the DNA TGTGCCAGCCATTCGGGACAGGGACTTGAAGCTTTCTTT. It translates to CASHSGQGLEAFF.

The chain links TRBV4-3 to TRBJ2-7, with unresolved D. This CDR3 is built from 13 residues. Germline CDR1 is LGHNA and CDR2 is YSLEER. Trimming pared 3 bases from V and 3 bases from J, leaving 9 bases between. The CDR3 sequence is CASSQRPGYEQYF. CDR3 sequence (DNA): TGCGCCAGCAGCCAGAGGCCCGGCTACGAGCAGTACTTC.

This clone is a singleton in its sample. V usage is TRBV6-5 and J usage is TRBJ1-4, with TRBD1 as a possible D gene (6 bases). Germline assignment: CDR1 MNHEY and CDR2 SVGAGI. Trimming pared 2 bases from V and 8 bases from J, leaving 12 bases between. The length of the CDR3 is 14 residues. This chain's CDR3 is CASSYMAGVEKLFF. The CDR3 DNA follows: TGTGCCAGCAGTTACATGGCAGGGGTGGAAAAACTGTTTTTT.

The chain combines TRBV14 with TRBJ2-2; 11 nucleotides align to TRBD2. After removal of 4 bases from V and 5 bases from J, the junction contained 6 bases not matched to a gene. The CDR3 contains 16 residues. Germline V gene sequence: CDR1 SGHDN, CDR2 FVKESK. The CDR3 sequence is CASSPVAGGKTGELFF. The CDR3 DNA is TGTGCCAGCAGCCCGGTAGCGGGAGGGAAAACCGGGGAGCTGTTTTTT. Full variable domain (rest looked up from reference TRBV14 and TRBJ2-2): EAGVTQFPSHSVIEKGQTVTLRCDPISGHDNLYWYRRVMGKEIKFLLHFVKESKQDESGMPNNRFLAERTGGTYSTLKVQPAELEDSGVYFCASSPVAGGKTGELFFGEGSRLTVL.

Only one count was recorded for this clone. The V and J genes are TRBV7-9 and TRBJ2-1; TRBD2 aligns across 13 bases. V trimming: 5 bases; J trimming: 10 bases; junction bases outside the gene matches: 8. Germline loops: CDR1 SEHNR, CDR2 FQNEAQ (reference sequence). The CDR3 length is 15 residues. CDR3 DNA: TGTGCCAGCAGCGAAACTAGCGGGGGGGCCGGAGAGCAGTTCTTC. Protein product: CASSETSGGAGEQFF. The full variable domain, in which reference TRBV7-9 and TRBJ2-1 provide the parts outside the CDR3, is DTGVSQNPRHKITKRGQNVTFRCDPISEHNRLYWYRQTLGQGPEFLTYFQNEAQLEKSRLLSDRFSAERPKGSFSTLEIQRTEQGDSAMYLCASSETSGGAGEQFFGPGTRLTVL.

The chain joins TRBV6-1 to TRBJ1-2, with D possibly TRBD1 on 6 matching bases. Per the germline V gene, CDR1 is MNHNS and CDR2 is SASEGT. This CDR3 region has 14 residues. Deletions cut 4 bases from V and 2 bases from J, with 11 bases between. Here the CDR3 reads CASSANRENYGYTF. The CDR3 DNA follows: TGTGCCAGCAGTGCCAACAGGGAAAACTATGGCTACACCTTC.

The V and J genes are TRBV4-3 and TRBJ1-5; the D is unclear. This CDR3 is 15 amino acids long. Per germline, CDR1 LGHNA and CDR2 YSLEER. V gave up 0 bases and J gave up 4 bases, with 10 bases separating them. This CDR3 reads CASSQDRFGNQPQHF. The CDR3 DNA follows: TGCGCCAGCAGCCAAGATAGATTCGGTAATCAGCCCCAGCATTTT.

This clone was counted a single time. V usage is TRBV5-1 and J usage is TRBJ1-4; D gene unclear. Germline V gives CDR1 SGHRS, CDR2 YFSETQ. Trimming removed 0 bases from V and 6 bases from J, with 9 bases in between. The CDR3 is 14 residues long. The CDR3 spells CASSLGGSDEKLFF. The CDR3 DNA follows: TGCGCCAGCAGCTTGGGTGGCAGTGATGAAAAACTGTTTTTT.

The chain has TRBV15 and TRBJ2-1; tentatively, D is TRBD2 (6 bases). Germline CDR1 and CDR2: LNHNV and YYDKDF (reference sequence). V shed 0 bases and J shed 7 bases, with 13 bases lying between them. The length of the CDR3 is 15 residues. The CDR3 here is CATSRDGGGVNEQFF. The CDR3 bases are TGTGCCACCAGCAGAGATGGAGGCGGGGTGAATGAGCAGTTCTTC.